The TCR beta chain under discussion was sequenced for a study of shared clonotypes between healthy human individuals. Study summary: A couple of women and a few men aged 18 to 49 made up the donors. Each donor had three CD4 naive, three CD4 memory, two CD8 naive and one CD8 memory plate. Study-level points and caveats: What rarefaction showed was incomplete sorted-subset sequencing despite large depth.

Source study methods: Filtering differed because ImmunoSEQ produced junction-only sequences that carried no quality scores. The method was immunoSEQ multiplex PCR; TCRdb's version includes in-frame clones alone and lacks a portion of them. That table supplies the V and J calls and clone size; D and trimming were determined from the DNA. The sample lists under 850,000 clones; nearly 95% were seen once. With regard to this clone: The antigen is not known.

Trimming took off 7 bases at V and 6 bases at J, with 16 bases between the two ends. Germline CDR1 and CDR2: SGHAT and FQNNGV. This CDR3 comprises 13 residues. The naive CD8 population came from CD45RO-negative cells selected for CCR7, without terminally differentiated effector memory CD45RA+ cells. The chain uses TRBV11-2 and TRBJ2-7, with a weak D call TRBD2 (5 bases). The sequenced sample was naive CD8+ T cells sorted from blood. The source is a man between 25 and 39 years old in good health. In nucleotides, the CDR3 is TGTGCCAGCACTCGAGGGCCCTTAACCGAGCAGTACTTC. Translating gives CASTRGPLTEQYF.